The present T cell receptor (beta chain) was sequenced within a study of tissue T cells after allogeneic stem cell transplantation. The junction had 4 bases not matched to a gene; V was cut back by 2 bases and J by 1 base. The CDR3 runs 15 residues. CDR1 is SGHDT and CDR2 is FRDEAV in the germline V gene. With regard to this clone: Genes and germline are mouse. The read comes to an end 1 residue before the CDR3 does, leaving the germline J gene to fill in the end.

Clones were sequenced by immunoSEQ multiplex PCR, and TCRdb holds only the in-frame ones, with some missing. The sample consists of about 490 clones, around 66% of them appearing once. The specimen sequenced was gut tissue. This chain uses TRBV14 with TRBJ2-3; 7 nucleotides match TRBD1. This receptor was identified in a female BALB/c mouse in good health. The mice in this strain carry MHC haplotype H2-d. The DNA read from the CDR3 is TGTGCCAGCAGTTTAGGGCAGGGGGGTGCAGAAACGCTGTAT. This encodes CASSLGQGGAETLY. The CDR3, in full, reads CASSLGQGGAETLYF.